Listed here are 13 T cell receptor beta chains from one sample, sequenced in a study of graft-versus-host responses after intestinal transplantation. Only in-frame clones appear in the TCRdb table, and some are missing; sequencing was by immunoSEQ multiplex PCR. Here the sample spans around 90,000 clones, roughly 89% being singletons. Antigens of these TCRs are unknown. Sequenced here: unstimulated CD4+ T cells sorted from spleen or lymph node cells, sampled before intestinal transplant. The receptor set was obtained from a human donor who received an intestinal transplant.

The gene calls are TRBV30 and TRBJ2-7; D is perhaps TRBD2 (5 bases). The CDR3 contains 14 residues. Germline V gene sequence: CDR1 GTSNPN, CDR2 SVGIG (reference sequence). V was cut by 5 bases and J by 6 bases, with 20 bases left in between. The CDR3 bases are TGTGCCTGGCACGGACTGCGAGGCGTTCGCGAGCAGTACTTC. This gives the protein CAWHGLRGVREQYF. The variable domain in full, completed from reference TRBV30 and TRBJ2-7, reads SQTIHQWPATLVQPVGSPLSLECTVEGTSNPNLYWYRQAAGRGLQLLFYSVGIGQISSEVPQNLSASRPQDRQFILSSKKLLLSDSGFYLCAWHGLRGVREQYFGPGTRLTVT.

This chain uses TRBV5-1 with TRBJ2-1; 8 bases map to TRBD2. The CDR3 extends over 19 amino acids. CDR1 is SGHRS, CDR2 YFSETQ, per germline. J lost 0 bases, V lost 4 bases, and 15 bases had no gene match. CDR3 coding DNA: TGCGCCAGCAGCATTGCCCCCACTAGCGGCCAGAGCTCCTACAATGAGCAGTTCTTC. Residues: CASSIAPTSGQSSYNEQFF.

The chain uses TRBV9 and TRBJ1-3; D not certain. CDR3 length: 18 residues. From germline, CDR1 is SGDLS and CDR2 YYNGEE. V shed 0 bases and J shed 0 bases, with 16 bases lying between them. In DNA form, the CDR3 reads TGTGCCAGCAGCGTAGAGGGCAGGCTAAAAGGCTCTGGAAACACCATATATTTT. Translated, it gives CASSVEGRLKGSGNTIYF.

The chain employs TRBV7-2 and TRBJ2-7; TRBD1 matches 10 bases. The germline V gene has CDR1 SGHTA and CDR2 FQGNSA. The ends lost 5 bases at V and 3 bases at J; junction bases unmatched: 1. This CDR3 spans 13 amino acids. CDR3 amino acids: CASSRDRGYEQYF. The DNA of the CDR3 is TGTGCCAGCAGCCGGGACAGGGGCTACGAGCAGTACTTC.

The chain's CDR3 is CASTSGSGQGALGANVLTF. The DNA for the CDR3 is TGTGCCAGTACCTCCGGATCGGGACAGGGTGCCCTCGGGGCCAACGTCCTGACTTTC. V and J are TRBV19 and TRBJ2-6; TRBD1 agrees at 9 bases. J gave up 4 bases and V 7 bases, and 17 bases lay outside the gene matches. CDR1 LNHDA and CDR2 SQIVND come from the germline V gene (reference sequence). This CDR3 comprises 19 residues.

The chain combines TRBV5-1 with TRBJ2-3, with D unclear. Germline values: CDR1 SGHRS, CDR2 YFSETQ. The CDR3 totals 13 residues. Trimming cost V 0 bases and J 3 bases, with 5 bases left between them. The CDR3 coding sequence is TGCGCCAGCAGCTTGGCCGGAACAGATACGCAGTATTTT. Protein product: CASSLAGTDTQYF.

The CDR3 nucleotides are TGTGCCAGCAGCTTAGGACCGGGGGAGCTGTTTTTT. It encodes CASSLGPGELFF. This chain uses TRBV7-9 with TRBJ2-2; D gene ambiguous. Germline V gene lookup returns CDR1 SEHNR and CDR2 FQNEAQ (reference sequence). This CDR3 spans 12 amino acids. V was clipped by 1 base and J by 8 bases, with 5 bases between them.

V usage is TRBV19 and J usage is TRBJ2-1; TRBD1 matches 8 bases. Losses at the gene ends were 4 bases for V and 0 bases for J; bases not matched to a gene: 14. This CDR3 comprises 19 residues. Germline CDR1 reads LNHDA; CDR2 reads SQIVND (reference sequence). In DNA, the CDR3 is TGTGCCAGTAGTACACCCCGGGCAGGGGGCCCGAGCTCCTACAATGAGCAGTTCTTC. This translates into CASSTPRAGGPSSYNEQFF.

The chain joins TRBV5-1 to TRBJ2-7, with D perhaps matching TRBD1 (5 bases). Looked up from germline, CDR1 is SGHRS and CDR2 is YFSETQ. V was cut by 0 bases and J by 3 bases, with 13 bases left in between. This CDR3 has 15 amino acids. CDR3 DNA sequence: TGCGCCAGCAGCTTGGGGGGCAGCTCGGGCTACGAGCAGTACTTC. Translating gives CASSLGGSSGYEQYF.

The chain joins TRBV7-7 to TRBJ2-5, with 12 positions matching TRBD2. V lost 4 bases, J lost 5 bases, and 5 bases stayed unmatched. The CDR3 is made up of 15 amino acids. Germline CDR1 SSHAT, CDR2 FNYEAQ (reference sequence). For the CDR3, the DNA is TGTGCCAGCAGCTCTAGCGGGAGGGTTGGGGAGACCCAGTACTTC. It yields the protein CASSSSGRVGETQYF.

With respect to this clone: One end of the junction does not line up with germline, which may come from a read error. This chain links TRBV7-8 with TRBJ2-3, with 7 nucleotides matching TRBD2. Germline V lookup: CDR1 SGHVS, CDR2 FQNEAQ. CDR3 length: 14 amino acids. Here the CDR3 DNA reads TGTGCCAGCAGCCTAGCGGAAGTGAAAGATACGCAGTATTTT. Protein: CASSLAEVKDTQYF.

The chain couples TRBV30 to TRBJ1-2; TRBD1 matches at 7 bases. This CDR3 comprises 14 residues. From germline, CDR1 is GTSNPN and CDR2 SVGIG (reference sequence). J lost 8 bases, V lost 2 bases, and 11 bases had no gene match. The CDR3 DNA is TGTGCCTGGAGTCTCCCGACAGGGCTTCGAGGCTACACCTTC. Its protein product is CAWSLPTGLRGYTF.

CDR3 sequence reads: CASSPGRGLFYEQFF. DNA of the CDR3: TGTGCCAGCTCACCGGGCAGGGGGCTGTTTTATGAGCAGTTCTTC. The V call is TRBV18, the J call TRBJ2-1; 8 nucleotides agree with TRBD1. V shed 3 bases and J 8 bases; nucleotides not matched to a gene: 9. The germline V gene encodes CDR1 KGHSH and CDR2 LQKENI. The CDR3 covers 15 residues.